The clone carrying this T cell receptor beta chain has just a few counts. The source of the sample is a study of blood T cell repertoires in COVID-19. There are 17 residues in the CDR3. Germline V gives CDR1 MNHEY, CDR2 SMNVEV (reference sequence). V lost 5 bases and J 5 bases, leaving 25 bases between the germline ends. The protocol was immunoSEQ multiplex PCR, while the TCRdb copy is restricted to in-frame clones and leaves out a portion. The sample yields over 350,000 clones, 85% to 90% seen once. The V gene is TRBV27, the J gene TRBJ2-7, with D maybe TRBD1 (6 bases). The sequencing input was peripheral blood. This sequence originates from a woman under 40 with acute or convalescent COVID-19. The CDR3 nucleotides are TGTGCCAGCAGTAGTGATGAAACCTCAGGGGCGTTGGACGAGCAGTACTTC. This sequence encodes CASSSDETSGALDEQYF.